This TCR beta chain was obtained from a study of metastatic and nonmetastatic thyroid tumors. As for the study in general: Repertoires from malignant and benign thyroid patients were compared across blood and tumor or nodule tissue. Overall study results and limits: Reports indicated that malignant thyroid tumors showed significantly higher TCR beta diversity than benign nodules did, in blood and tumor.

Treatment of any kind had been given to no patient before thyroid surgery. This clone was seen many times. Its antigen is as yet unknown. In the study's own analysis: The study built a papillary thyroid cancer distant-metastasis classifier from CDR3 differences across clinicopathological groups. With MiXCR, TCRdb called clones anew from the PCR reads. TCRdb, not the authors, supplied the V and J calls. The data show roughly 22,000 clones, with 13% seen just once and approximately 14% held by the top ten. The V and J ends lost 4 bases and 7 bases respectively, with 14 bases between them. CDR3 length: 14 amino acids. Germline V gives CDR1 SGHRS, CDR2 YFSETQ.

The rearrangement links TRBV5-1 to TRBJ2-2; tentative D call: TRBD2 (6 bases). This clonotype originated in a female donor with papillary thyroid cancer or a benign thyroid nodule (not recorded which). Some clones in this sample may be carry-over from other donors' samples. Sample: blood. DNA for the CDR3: TGCGCCAGCAGCCCGACTAGAACCGGCGGGGAGCTGTTTTTT. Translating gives CASSPTRTGGELFF.